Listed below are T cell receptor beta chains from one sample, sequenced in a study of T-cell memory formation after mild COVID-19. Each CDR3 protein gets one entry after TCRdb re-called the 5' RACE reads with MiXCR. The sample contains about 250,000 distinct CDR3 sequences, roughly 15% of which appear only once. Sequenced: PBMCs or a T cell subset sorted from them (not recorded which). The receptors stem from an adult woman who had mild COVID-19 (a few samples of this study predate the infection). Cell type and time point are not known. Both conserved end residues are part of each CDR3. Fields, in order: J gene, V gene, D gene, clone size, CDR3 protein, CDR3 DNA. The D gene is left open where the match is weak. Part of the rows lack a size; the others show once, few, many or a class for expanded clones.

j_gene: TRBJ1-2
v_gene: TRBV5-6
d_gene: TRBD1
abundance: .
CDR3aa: CASRAGQGTPNGYTF
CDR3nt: TGTGCCAGCAGGGCCGGACAGGGGACTCCAAATGGCTACACCTTC

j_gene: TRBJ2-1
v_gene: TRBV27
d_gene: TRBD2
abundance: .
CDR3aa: CASSLVGLAANNEQFF
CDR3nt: TGTGCCAGCAGTTTAGTGGGACTAGCGGCGAACAATGAGCAGTTCTTC

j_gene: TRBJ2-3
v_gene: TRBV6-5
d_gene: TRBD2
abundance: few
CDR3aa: CASRDDRLADTDTQYF
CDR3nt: TGTGCCAGCAGAGACGACAGACTAGCGGACACAGATACGCAGTATTTT

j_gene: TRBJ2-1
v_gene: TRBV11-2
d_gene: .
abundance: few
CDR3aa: CASSLEILAVRGNEQFF
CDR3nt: TGTGCCAGCAGCTTAGAGATATTAGCGGTCAGGGGGAATGAGCAGTTCTTC

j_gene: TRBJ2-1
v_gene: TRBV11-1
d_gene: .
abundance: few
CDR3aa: CASSGSGSEQFF
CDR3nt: TGTGCCAGCAGCGGTAGTGGTTCTGAGCAGTTCTTC

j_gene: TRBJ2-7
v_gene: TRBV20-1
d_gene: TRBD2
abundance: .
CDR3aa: CSAPSYRAGGAYEQYF
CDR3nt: TGCAGTGCCCCCTCGTATAGAGCGGGAGGCGCCTACGAGCAGTACTTC

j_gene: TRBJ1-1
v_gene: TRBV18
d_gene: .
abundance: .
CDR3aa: CASSPGQGWLGEAFF
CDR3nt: TGTGCCAGCTCACCCGGCCAGGGGTGGTTGGGTGAAGCTTTCTTT

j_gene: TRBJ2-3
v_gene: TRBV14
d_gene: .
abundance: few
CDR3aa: CASSQGPGKIRGDTQYF
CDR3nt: TGTGCCAGCAGCCAAGGCCCGGGGAAAATCAGAGGAGATACGCAGTATTTT

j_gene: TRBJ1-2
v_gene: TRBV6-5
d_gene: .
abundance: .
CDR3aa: CASSRLGRLYGYTF
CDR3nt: TGTGCCAGCAGCCGCCTCGGACGGCTCTATGGCTACACCTTC

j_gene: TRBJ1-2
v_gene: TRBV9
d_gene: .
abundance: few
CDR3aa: CASSVGDRNYGYTF
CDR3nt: TGTGCCAGCAGCGTAGGCGACCGTAACTATGGCTACACCTTC

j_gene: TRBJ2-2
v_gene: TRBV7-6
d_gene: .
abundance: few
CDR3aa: CASRDFEVRTGELFF
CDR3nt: TGTGCCAGCAGAGACTTTGAGGTGCGGACCGGGGAGCTGTTTTTT

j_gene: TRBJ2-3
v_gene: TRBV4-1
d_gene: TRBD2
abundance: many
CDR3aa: CASSSGLAGLPSTDTQYF
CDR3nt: TGCGCCAGCAGCTCTGGACTAGCGGGACTCCCTAGCACAGATACGCAGTATTTT

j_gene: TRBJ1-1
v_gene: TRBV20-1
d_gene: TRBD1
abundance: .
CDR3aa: CSARPGTGRWGTEAFF
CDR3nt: TGCAGTGCTAGACCCGGGACAGGGCGTTGGGGCACTGAAGCTTTCTTT

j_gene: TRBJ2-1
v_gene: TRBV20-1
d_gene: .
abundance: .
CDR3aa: CSARAPVVGYNEQFF
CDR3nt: TGCAGTGCTAGAGCACCCGTAGTGGGCTACAATGAGCAGTTCTTC

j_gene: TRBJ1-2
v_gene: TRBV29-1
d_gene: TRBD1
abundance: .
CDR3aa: CSVRQGTYGYTF
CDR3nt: TGCAGCGTTCGACAGGGGACGTATGGCTACACCTTC

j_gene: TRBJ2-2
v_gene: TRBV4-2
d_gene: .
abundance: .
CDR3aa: CASSQSRETNTGELFF
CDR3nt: TGTGCCAGCAGCCAAAGTAGGGAGACGAACACCGGGGAGCTGTTTTTT

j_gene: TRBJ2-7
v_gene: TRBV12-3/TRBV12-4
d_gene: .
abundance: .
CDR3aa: CASSPAGLYEQYF
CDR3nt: TGTGCCAGCAGTCCTGCGGGACTCTACGAGCAGTACTTC

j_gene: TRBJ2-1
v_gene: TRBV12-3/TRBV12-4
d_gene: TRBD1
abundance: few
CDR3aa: CASRPGTVYNEQFF
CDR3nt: TGTGCCAGCAGACCCGGGACAGTCTACAATGAGCAGTTCTTC

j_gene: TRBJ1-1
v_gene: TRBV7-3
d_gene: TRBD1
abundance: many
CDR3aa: CASSLQGGTEAFF
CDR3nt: TGTGCCAGCAGCCTCCAGGGGGGGACTGAAGCTTTCTTT

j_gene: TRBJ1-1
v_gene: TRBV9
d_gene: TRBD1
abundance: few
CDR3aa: CASSVATGGTEAFF
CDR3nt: TGTGCCAGCAGCGTAGCAACAGGGGGCACTGAAGCTTTCTTT

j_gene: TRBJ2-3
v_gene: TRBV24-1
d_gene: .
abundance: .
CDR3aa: CATSGMTSSTDTQYF
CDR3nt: TGTGCCACCAGTGGAATGACAAGTAGCACAGATACGCAGTATTTT

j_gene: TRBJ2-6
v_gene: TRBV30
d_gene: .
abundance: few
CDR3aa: CAWSVWGTGANVLTF
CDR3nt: TGTGCCTGGAGTGTCTGGGGGACAGGGGCCAACGTCCTGACTTTC

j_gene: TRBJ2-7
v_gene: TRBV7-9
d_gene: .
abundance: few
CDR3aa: CASSFTGRSYEQYF
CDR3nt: TGTGCCAGCAGCTTTACCGGCCGCTCCTACGAGCAGTACTTC